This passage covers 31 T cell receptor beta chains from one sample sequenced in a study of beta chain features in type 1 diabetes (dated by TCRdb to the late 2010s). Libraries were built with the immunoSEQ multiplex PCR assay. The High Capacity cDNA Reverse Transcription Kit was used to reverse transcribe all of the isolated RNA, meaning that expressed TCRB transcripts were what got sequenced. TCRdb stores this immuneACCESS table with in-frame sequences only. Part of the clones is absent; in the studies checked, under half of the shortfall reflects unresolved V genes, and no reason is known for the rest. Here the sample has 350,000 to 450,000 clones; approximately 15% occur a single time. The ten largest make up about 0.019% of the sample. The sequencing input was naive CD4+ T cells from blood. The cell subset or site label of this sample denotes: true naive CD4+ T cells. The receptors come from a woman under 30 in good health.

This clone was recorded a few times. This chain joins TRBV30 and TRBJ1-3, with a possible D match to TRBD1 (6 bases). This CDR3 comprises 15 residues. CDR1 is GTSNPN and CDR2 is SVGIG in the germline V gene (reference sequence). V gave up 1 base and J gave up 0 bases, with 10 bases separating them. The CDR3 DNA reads TGTGCCTGGAGTGAGGGGGGGAGCTCTGGAAACACCATATATTTT. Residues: CAWSEGGSSGNTIYF.

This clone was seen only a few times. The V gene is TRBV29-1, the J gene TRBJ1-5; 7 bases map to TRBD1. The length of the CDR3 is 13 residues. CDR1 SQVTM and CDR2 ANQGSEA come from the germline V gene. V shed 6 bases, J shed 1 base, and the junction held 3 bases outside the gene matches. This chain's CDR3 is CSVRTGSNQPQHF. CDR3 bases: TGCAGCGTAAGGACAGGAAGCAATCAGCCCCAGCATTTT.

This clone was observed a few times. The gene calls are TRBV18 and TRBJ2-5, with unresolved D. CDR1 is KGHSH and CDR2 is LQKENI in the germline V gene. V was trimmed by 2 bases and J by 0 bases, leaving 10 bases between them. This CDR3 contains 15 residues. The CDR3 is CASSPKQAYQETQYF. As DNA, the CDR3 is TGTGCCAGCTCACCAAAACAAGCGTACCAAGAGACCCAGTACTTC.

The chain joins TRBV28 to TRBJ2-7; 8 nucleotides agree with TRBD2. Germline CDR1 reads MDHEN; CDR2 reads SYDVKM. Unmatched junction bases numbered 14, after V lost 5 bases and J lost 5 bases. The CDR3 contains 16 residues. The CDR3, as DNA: TGTGCCAGCAGTCCCCCTGGACTAGCTGGTCGGGACGAGCAGTACTTC. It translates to CASSPPGLAGRDEQYF.

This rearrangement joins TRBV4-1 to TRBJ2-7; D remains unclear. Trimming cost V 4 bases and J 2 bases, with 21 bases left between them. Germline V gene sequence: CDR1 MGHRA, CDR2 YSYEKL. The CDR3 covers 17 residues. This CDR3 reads CASSPPQRGRKTYEQYF. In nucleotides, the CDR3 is TGCGCCAGCAGCCCCCCCCAGCGCGGTCGGAAGACCTACGAGCAGTACTTC.

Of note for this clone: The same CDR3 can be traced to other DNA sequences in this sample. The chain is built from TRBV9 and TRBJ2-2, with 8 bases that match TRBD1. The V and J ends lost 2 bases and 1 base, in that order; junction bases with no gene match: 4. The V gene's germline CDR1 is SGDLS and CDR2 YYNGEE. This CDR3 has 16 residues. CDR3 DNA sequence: TGTGCCAGCAGCGTTGGGACAGGAGGGAACACCGGGGAGCTGTTTTTT. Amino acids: CASSVGTGGNTGELFF.

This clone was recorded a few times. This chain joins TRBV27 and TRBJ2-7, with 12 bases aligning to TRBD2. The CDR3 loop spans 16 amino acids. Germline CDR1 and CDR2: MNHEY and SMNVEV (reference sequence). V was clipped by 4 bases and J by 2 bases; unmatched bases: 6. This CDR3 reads CASSSPRLAGAYEQYF. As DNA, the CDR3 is TGTGCCAGCAGTTCACCTAGACTAGCGGGAGCCTACGAGCAGTACTTC.

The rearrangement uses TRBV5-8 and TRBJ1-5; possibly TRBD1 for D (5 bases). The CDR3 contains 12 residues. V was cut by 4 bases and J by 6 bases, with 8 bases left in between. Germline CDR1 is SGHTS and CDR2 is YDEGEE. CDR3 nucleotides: TGTGCCAGCAGCCGAACAGGTCAGCCCCAGCATTTT. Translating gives CASSRTGQPQHF.

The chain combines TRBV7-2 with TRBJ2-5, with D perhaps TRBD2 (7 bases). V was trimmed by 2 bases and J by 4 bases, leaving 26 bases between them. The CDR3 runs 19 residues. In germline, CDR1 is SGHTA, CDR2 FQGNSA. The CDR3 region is CASSLPSGGGGLRGETQYF. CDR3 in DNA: TGTGCCAGCAGCTTACCTTCCGGAGGGGGAGGGCTAAGGGGAGAGACCCAGTACTTC. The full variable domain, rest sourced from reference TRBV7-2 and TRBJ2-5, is GAGVSQSPSNKVTEKGKDVELRCDPISGHTALYWYRQSLGQGLEFLIYFQGNSAPDKSGLPSDRFSAERTGGSVSTLTIQRTQQEDSAVYLCASSLPSGGGGLRGETQYFGPGTRLLVL.

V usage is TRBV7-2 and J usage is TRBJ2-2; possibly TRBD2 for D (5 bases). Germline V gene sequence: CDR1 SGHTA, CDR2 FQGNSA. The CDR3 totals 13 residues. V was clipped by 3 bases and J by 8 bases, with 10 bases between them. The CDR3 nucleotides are TGTGCCAGCAGCTTTAGCGCCGTAGGGGAGCTGTTTTTT. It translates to CASSFSAVGELFF.

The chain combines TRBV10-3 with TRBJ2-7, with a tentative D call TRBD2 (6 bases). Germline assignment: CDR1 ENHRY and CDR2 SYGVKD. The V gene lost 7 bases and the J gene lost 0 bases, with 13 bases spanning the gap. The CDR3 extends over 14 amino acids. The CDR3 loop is CAIKEGGSSYEQYF. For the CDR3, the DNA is TGTGCCATCAAAGAGGGAGGCAGCTCCTACGAGCAGTACTTC.

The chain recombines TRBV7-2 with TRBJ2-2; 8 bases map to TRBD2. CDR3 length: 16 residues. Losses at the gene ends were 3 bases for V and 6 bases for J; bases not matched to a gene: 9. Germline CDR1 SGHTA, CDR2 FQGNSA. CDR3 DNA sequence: TGTGCCAGCAGCTTTATGCGGGGGGCCCTACCCGGGGAGCTGTTTTTT. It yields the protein CASSFMRGALPGELFF.

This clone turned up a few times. In nucleotides, the CDR3 is TGTGCCAGCACGTCCGGGACAGGGGGCTACGAGCAGTACTTC. This codes for CASTSGTGGYEQYF. The chain joins TRBV2 to TRBJ2-7; 11 nucleotides align to TRBD1. Germline CDR1 SNHLY, CDR2 FYNNEI. V gave up 7 bases and J gave up 3 bases; unmatched junction bases: 5. This CDR3 contains 14 residues.

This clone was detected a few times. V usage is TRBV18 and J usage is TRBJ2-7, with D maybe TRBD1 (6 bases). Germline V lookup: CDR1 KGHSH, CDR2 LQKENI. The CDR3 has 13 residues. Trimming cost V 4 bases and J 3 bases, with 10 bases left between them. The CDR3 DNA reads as TGTGCCAGCTCACTTTTCAGGGGCTACGAGCAGTACTTC. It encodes CASSLFRGYEQYF.

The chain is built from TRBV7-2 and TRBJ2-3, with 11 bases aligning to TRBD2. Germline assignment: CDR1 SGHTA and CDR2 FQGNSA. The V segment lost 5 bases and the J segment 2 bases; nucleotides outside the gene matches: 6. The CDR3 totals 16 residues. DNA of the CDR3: TGTGCCAGCAGCCACAGACTAGCGGGGAACACAGATACGCAGTATTTT. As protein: CASSHRLAGNTDTQYF. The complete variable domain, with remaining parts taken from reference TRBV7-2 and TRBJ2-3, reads GAGVSQSPSNKVTEKGKDVELRCDPISGHTALYWYRQSLGQGLEFLIYFQGNSAPDKSGLPSDRFSAERTGGSVSTLTIQRTQQEDSAVYLCASSHRLAGNTDTQYFGPGTRLTVL.

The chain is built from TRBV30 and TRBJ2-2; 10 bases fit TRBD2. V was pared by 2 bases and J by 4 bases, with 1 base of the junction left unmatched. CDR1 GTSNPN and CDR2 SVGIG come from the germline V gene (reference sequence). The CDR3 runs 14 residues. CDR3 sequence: CAWSRTSGTGELFF. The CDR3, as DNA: TGTGCCTGGAGTCGGACTAGCGGCACCGGGGAGCTGTTTTTT.

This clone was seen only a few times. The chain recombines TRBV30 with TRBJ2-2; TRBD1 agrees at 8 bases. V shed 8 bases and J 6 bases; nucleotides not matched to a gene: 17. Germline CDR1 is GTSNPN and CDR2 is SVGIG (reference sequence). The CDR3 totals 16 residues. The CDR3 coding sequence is TGTGCCACACCACGGGCGGGACAGGCGGTCTCCGGGGAGCTGTTTTTT. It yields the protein CATPRAGQAVSGELFF.

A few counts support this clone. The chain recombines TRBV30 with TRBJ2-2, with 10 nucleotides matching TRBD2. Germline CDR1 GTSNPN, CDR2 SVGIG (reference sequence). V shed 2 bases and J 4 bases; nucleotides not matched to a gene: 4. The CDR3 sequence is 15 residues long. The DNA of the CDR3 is TGTGCCTGGAGTCGGACTAGCGGCGCCACCGGGGAGCTGTTTTTT. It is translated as CAWSRTSGATGELFF.

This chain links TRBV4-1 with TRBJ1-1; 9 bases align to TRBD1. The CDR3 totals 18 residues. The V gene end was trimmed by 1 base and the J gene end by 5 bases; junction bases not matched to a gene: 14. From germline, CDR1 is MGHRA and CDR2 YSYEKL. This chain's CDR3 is CASSQVNLGQGYGTEAFF. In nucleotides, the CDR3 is TGCGCCAGCAGCCAAGTCAACCTTGGACAGGGGTACGGAACTGAAGCTTTCTTT.

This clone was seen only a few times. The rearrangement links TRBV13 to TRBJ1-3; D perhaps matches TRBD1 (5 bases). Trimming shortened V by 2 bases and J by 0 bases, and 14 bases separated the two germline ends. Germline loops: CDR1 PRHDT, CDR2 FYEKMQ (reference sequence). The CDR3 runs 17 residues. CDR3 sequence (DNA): TGTGCCAGCAGCTTACAGGGTCCCCTATACTCTGGAAACACCATATATTTT. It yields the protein CASSLQGPLYSGNTIYF.

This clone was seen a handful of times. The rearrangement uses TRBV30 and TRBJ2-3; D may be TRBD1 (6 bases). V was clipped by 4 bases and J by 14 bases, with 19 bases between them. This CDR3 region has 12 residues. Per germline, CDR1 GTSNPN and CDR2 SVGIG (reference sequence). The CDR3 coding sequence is TGTGCCTGGAAGATAGGACAGAGCGCAACGTATTTT. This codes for CAWKIGQSATYF. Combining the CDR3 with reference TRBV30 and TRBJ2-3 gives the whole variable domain SQTIHQWPATLVQPVGSPLSLECTVEGTSNPNLYWYRQAAGRGLQLLFYSVGIGQISSEVPQNLSASRPQDRQFILSSKKLLLSDSGFYLCAWKIGQSATYFGPGTRLTVL.

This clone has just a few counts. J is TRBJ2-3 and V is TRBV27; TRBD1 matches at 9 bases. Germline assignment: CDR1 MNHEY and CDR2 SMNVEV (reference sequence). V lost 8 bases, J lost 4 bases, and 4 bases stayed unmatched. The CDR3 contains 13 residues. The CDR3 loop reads CASRDRVPDTQYF. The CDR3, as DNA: TGTGCCAGCCGGGACAGGGTCCCAGATACGCAGTATTTT.

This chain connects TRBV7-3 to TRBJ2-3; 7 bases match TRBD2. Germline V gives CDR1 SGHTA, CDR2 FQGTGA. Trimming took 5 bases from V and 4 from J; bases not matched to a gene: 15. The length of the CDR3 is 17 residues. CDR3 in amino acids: CASSPGLYGRVSDTQYF. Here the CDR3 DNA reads TGTGCCAGCAGCCCTGGCCTCTATGGGAGGGTCTCAGATACGCAGTATTTT.

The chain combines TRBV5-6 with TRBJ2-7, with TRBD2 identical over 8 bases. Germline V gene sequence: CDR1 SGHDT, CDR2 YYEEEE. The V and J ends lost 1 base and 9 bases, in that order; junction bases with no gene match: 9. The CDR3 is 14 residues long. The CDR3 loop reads CASSLQREMGRQYF. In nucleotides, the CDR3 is TGTGCCAGCAGCTTGCAGCGGGAGATGGGCAGGCAGTACTTC.

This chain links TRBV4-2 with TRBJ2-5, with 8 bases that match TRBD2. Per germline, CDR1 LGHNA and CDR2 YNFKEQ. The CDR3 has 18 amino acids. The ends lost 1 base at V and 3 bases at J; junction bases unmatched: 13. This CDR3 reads CASSQAKSGGPLEETQYF. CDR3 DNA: TGTGCCAGCAGCCAAGCCAAATCGGGAGGGCCCCTTGAAGAGACCCAGTACTTC.

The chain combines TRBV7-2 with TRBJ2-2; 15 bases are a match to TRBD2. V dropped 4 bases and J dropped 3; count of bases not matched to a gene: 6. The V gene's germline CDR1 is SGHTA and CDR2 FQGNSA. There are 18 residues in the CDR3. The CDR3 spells CASSSAGLAGGDTGELFF. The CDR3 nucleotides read TGTGCCAGCAGCTCGGCGGGACTAGCGGGAGGCGACACCGGGGAGCTGTTTTTT.

The CDR3 loop reads CASSPFLESGEQYF. CDR3 bases: TGTGCCAGCTCACCCTTTCTGGAGAGCGGCGAGCAGTACTTC. The chain combines TRBV18 with TRBJ2-7; D is possibly TRBD2 (5 bases). The CDR3 totals 14 residues. V was cut by 3 bases and J by 6 bases, with 15 bases left in between. The germline CDR1 and CDR2 sequences are KGHSH and LQKENI.

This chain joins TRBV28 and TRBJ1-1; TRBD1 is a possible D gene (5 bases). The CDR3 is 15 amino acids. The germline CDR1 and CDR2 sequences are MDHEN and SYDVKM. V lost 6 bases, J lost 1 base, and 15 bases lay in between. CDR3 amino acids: CASSRGGVSNTEAFF. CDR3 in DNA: TGTGCCAGCAGCCGCGGGGGGGTCTCGAACACTGAAGCTTTCTTT.

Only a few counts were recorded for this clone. CDR3 in DNA: TGTGCCAGCAGCACTGGGACAGCGAACACCGGGGAGCTGTTTTTT. Amino acid sequence: CASSTGTANTGELFF. This rearrangement joins TRBV7-2 to TRBJ2-2, with 7 nucleotides matching TRBD1. V shed 5 bases, J shed 0 bases, and the junction held 3 bases outside the gene matches. Germline V gives CDR1 SGHTA, CDR2 FQGNSA. CDR3 length: 15 residues.

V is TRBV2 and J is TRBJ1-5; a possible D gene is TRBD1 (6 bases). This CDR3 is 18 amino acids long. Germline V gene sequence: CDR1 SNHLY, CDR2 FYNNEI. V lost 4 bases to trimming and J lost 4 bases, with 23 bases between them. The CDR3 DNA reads TGTGCCAGCAGTGTCCTCCAGGGACACCCGGGGAGTAATCAGCCCCAGCATTTT. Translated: CASSVLQGHPGSNQPQHF.

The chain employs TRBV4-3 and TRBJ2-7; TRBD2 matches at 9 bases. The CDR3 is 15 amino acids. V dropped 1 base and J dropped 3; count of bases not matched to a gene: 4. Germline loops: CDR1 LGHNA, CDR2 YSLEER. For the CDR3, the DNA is TGCGCCAGCAGCCAAGCCGCGGGAGGGCTCTACGAGCAGTACTTC. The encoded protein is CASSQAAGGLYEQYF.